These T cell receptor beta chains were read from a single sample in a study of identical twins. TCRdb ran MiXCR on the 5' RACE reads and lists one entry per CDR3 protein. The data show 200,000 to 250,000 distinct CDR3 sequences, approximately 7% seen once. The same data also went into a second study, on yellow fever vaccine responses in identical twins.

Sequencing was done on a sample of memory (CD45RO+) T cells sorted from blood. All receptors derive from a woman under 30 in good health. CDR3s include the opening cysteine and the closing phenylalanine or tryptophan. D genes are given only for firm matches. Clone size appears in some rows only: once, few, many, or a class for an expanded clone.

v_gene	j_gene	abundance	d_gene	CDR3aa	CDR3nt
TRBV10-3	TRBJ2-3	-	TRBD2	CAISESTLAGRTDTQYF	TGTGCCATCAGTGAGTCGACGCTAGCCGGGAGGACAGATACGCAGTATTTT
TRBV7-9	TRBJ2-1	few	TRBD1	CASSFQGVRWFF	TGTGCCAGCAGCTTCCAGGGGGTAAGGTGGTTCTTC
TRBV29-1	TRBJ2-7	-	-	CSVGSTLDYEQYF	TGCAGCGTTGGATCGACACTAGACTACGAGCAGTACTTC
TRBV6-1	TRBJ1-6	-	-	CASSRDLNSPLHF	TGTGCCAGCAGCCGGGATCTTAATTCACCCCTCCACTTT
TRBV5-1	TRBJ2-7	-	-	CASSLGDITYEQYF	TGCGCCAGCAGCTTAGGGGACATAACCTACGAGCAGTACTTC
TRBV29-1	TRBJ2-1	-	-	CSVGALIAATYNEQFF	TGCAGCGTTGGGGCCCTGATCGCCGCAACCTACAATGAGCAGTTCTTC
TRBV5-1	TRBJ1-4	-	-	CASSTGMANEKLFF	TGCGCCAGTTCTACAGGGATGGCTAATGAAAAACTGTTTTTT
TRBV5-1	TRBJ2-3	few	-	CASSLRPDTQYF	TGCGCCAGCAGCTTACGGCCAGATACGCAGTATTTT
TRBV10-3	TRBJ2-1	-	TRBD2	CAGSGGAGNEQFF	TGTGCCGGCAGCGGGGGGGCGGGAAATGAGCAGTTCTTC
TRBV7-6	TRBJ2-5	many	-	CASSLAIDQETQYF	TGTGCCAGCAGCTTAGCGATCGACCAAGAGACCCAGTACTTC
TRBV7-2	TRBJ1-5	many	-	CASSLVSGSNQPQHF	TGTGCCAGCAGCTTAGTGTCGGGTAGCAATCAGCCCCAGCATTTT
TRBV4-1	TRBJ2-3	many	-	CASSHNQNFADTQYF	TGCGCCAGCAGCCATAACCAGAATTTTGCAGATACGCAGTATTTT
TRBV12-3/TRBV12-4	TRBJ1-1	many	-	CASRGGQLNTEAFF	TGTGCCAGCAGGGGAGGACAGTTGAACACTGAAGCTTTCTTT
TRBV4-1	TRBJ2-2	many	-	CASSRSRNTGELFF	TGCGCCAGCAGCCGTTCCCGGAACACCGGGGAGCTGTTTTTT
TRBV20-1	TRBJ1-5	many	TRBD1	CSGSTTGDVQPQHF	TGCAGTGGTTCCACGACAGGGGATGTCCAGCCCCAGCATTTT
TRBV6-1	TRBJ2-3	-	-	CATCPPGEGTDTQYF	TGTGCCACTTGCCCGCCCGGAGAGGGCACAGATACGCAGTATTTT
TRBV18	TRBJ2-1	-	TRBD1	CASSPLGGAYNEQFF	TGTGCCAGCTCACCGTTAGGGGGCGCGTACAATGAGCAGTTCTTC
TRBV7-9	TRBJ2-3	many	TRBD1	CASSNPTGIGDTQYF	TGTGCCAGCAGCAACCCGACAGGGATCGGAGATACGCAGTATTTT
TRBV18	TRBJ1-1	few	-	CASSATGSGSEAFF	TGTGCCAGCTCAGCTACAGGGTCGGGATCTGAAGCTTTCTTT
TRBV6-4	TRBJ2-1	-	-	CASRGVNEQFF	TGTGCCAGCAGAGGGGTGAATGAGCAGTTCTTC
TRBV29-1	TRBJ2-1	many	TRBD1	CSVELLTGGNEQFF	TGCAGCGTTGAACTCTTAACAGGGGGCAATGAGCAGTTCTTC
TRBV29-1	TRBJ2-7	-	-	CSVFGSGKAYEQYF	TGCAGCGTTTTCGGGTCCGGTAAAGCCTACGAGCAGTACTTC
TRBV3-1	TRBJ2-7	-	TRBD2	CASSQETSGGREQYF	TGTGCCAGCAGCCAGGAGACTAGCGGGGGCAGGGAGCAGTACTTC
TRBV5-6	TRBJ2-3	few	TRBD1	CASSLRQGSTDTQYF	TGTGCCAGCAGCTTGCGACAGGGAAGCACAGATACGCAGTATTTT
TRBV5-1	TRBJ2-2	many	TRBD1	CASSLVGQKNTGELFF	TGCGCCAGCAGCTTGGTGGGACAGAAGAACACCGGGGAGCTGTTTTTT
TRBV5-5	TRBJ2-3	many	TRBD2	CASSPGASGGTDTQYF	TGTGCCAGCAGCCCCGGGGCTAGCGGGGGCACAGATACGCAGTATTTT
TRBV6-5	TRBJ2-3	many	TRBD2	CASSYRKASGVPDTQYF	TGTGCCAGCAGTTACCGCAAGGCGAGCGGGGTACCAGATACGCAGTATTTT
TRBV5-1	TRBJ2-3	many	TRBD2	CASSLEDSSGGPADTQYF	TGCGCCAGCAGCTTGGAAGATTCTAGCGGGGGGCCCGCCGATACGCAGTATTTT
TRBV7-6	TRBJ2-5	few	TRBD2	CASIPLAGPQETQYF	TGTGCCAGCATCCCCCTAGCGGGCCCCCAAGAGACCCAGTACTTC
TRBV3-1	TRBJ2-3	few	-	CASSTRLTTTDTQYF	TGTGCCAGCAGCACCCGACTCACCACCACAGATACGCAGTATTTT
TRBV24-1	TRBJ2-5	-	TRBD1	CATSDTTGAYGETQYF	TGTGCCACCAGTGATACGACAGGGGCATATGGCGAGACCCAGTACTTC
TRBV2	TRBJ1-5	few	-	CASSEVHQNQPQHF	TGTGCCAGCAGTGAGGTACACCAAAATCAGCCCCAGCATTTT
TRBV10-3	TRBJ1-5	few	-	CAISEARDNQPQHF	TGTGCCATCAGTGAAGCCAGGGATAATCAGCCCCAGCATTTT
TRBV27	TRBJ2-3	-	TRBD1	CASSTPRGQDTQYF	TGTGCCAGCAGTACCCCCAGGGGGCAGGATACGCAGTATTTT
TRBV6-1	TRBJ2-5	many	-	CASSLSIVQETQYF	TGTGCCAGCAGCCTGAGCATAGTACAAGAGACCCAGTACTTC
TRBV20-1	TRBJ2-5	many	TRBD2	CSARALAGIRETQYF	TGCAGTGCTAGAGCCCTAGCGGGGATCAGAGAGACCCAGTACTTC